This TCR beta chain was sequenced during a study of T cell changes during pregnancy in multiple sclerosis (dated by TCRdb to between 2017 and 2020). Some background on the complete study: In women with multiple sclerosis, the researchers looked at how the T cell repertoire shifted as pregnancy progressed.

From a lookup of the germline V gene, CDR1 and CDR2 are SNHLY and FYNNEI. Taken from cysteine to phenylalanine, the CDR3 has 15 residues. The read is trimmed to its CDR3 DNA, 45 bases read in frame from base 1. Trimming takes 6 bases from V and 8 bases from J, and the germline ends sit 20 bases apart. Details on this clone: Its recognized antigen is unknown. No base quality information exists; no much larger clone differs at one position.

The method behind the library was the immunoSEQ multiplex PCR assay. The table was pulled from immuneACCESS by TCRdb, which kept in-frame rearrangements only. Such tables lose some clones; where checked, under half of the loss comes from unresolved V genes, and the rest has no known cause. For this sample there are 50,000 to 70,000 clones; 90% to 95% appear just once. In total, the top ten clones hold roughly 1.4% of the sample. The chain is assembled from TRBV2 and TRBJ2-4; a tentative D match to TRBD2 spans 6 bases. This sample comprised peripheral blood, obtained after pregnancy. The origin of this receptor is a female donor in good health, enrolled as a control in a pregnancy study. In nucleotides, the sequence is TGTGCCAGCAGCGTCGAACTGGGCGGGGCTGACATTCAGTACTTC. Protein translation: CASSVELGGADIQYF. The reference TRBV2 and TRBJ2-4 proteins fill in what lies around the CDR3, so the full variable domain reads EPEVTQTPSHQVTQMGQEVILRCVPISNHLYFYWYRQILGQKVEFLVSFYNNEISEKSEIFDDQFSVERPDGSNFTLKIRSTKLEDSAMYFCASSVELGGADIQYFGAGTRLSVL.